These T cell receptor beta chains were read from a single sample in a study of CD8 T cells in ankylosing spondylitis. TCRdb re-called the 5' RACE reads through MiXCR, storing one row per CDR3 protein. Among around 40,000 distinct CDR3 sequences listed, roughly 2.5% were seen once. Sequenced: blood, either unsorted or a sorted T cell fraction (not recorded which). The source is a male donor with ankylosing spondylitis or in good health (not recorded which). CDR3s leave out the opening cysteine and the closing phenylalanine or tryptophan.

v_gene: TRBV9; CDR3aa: ASSVEFRGGRYTGELF
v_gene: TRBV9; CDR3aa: ASSVEVSNEQF
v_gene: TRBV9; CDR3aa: ASSPQGENNEQF
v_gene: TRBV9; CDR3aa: ASSATSGASTDTQY
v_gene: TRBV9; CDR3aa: ASSVGAYQETQY
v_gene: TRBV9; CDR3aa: ASSGRGQGTGELF
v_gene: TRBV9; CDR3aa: ASSGDMGRNTIY
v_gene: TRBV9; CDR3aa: ASSTSSGPSQGSDTQY
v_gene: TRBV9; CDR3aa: ASSVAVGGAGANILT
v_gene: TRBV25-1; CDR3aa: ATEPDRGRGTETQY